The rows below give T cell receptor beta chains drawn from one sample of a study of blood T cell repertoires in COVID-19. TCRdb's copy holds only in-frame clones and misses some; the assay was immunoSEQ multiplex PCR. This repertoire shows approximately 250,000 clones, approximately 88% found once; its top ten account for 2.5%. The sample was PBMCs or T cells enriched from blood (not recorded which). The receptors were gathered from a woman aged 40-49 years with acute COVID-19. Each CDR3 is given with its conserved first and last residue. The order of the fields is D gene, V gene, clone size, J gene, CDR3 protein, CDR3 DNA. The D gene is left open where the match is weak. Not every row has a clone size; where given, it reads once, few, many or a size class.

NA	TRBV3-1/TRBV3-2	once	TRBJ1-5	CASSQGSNSNQPQHF	TGTGCCAGCAGCCAAGGATCTAATAGCAATCAGCCCCAGCATTTT
NA	TRBV6-4	NA	TRBJ2-7	CATPQNDPGRGRAYEQYF	TGTGCCACCCCGCAAAACGACCCGGGGCGGGGGCGCGCCTACGAGCAGTACTTC
TRBD1	TRBV9	NA	TRBJ1-2	CASSMTGYGYTF	TGTGCCAGCAGCATGACAGGGTATGGCTACACCTTC
TRBD1	TRBV6-1	once	TRBJ1-2	CASTHGQGAYTF	TGTGCCAGCACTCACGGTCAGGGGGCCTACACCTTC
NA	TRBV19	once	TRBJ1-1	CASRWAGKNTEAFF	TGTGCCAGTAGATGGGCAGGGAAGAACACTGAAGCTTTCTTT
TRBD2	TRBV6-2/TRBV6-3	NA	TRBJ2-6	CASSPLAGGIRGANVLTF	TGTGCCAGCAGTCCCCTAGCGGGGGGGATTCGTGGGGCCAACGTCCTGACTTTC
NA	TRBV5-6	NA	TRBJ1-1	CASSLEGPLSNTEAFF	TGTGCCAGCAGCTTGGAGGGGCCCCTGTCGAACACTGAAGCTTTCTTT
NA	TRBV7-2	NA	TRBJ2-5	CASSIRTGLQETQYF	TGTGCCAGCAGCATCCGTACAGGGTTACAAGAGACCCAGTACTTC
TRBD1	TRBV7-2	NA	TRBJ1-1	CASSLTGPDTEAFF	TGTGCCAGCAGCTTGACAGGGCCGGACACTGAAGCTTTCTTT
NA	TRBV3-1/TRBV3-2	NA	TRBJ1-2	CASSSPAINYGYTF	TGTGCCAGCAGCTCCCCAGCGATTAACTATGGCTACACCTTC
TRBD1	TRBV4-1	NA	TRBJ1-1	CASSQDKGQGALNTEAFF	TGCGCCAGCAGCCAAGATAAGGGACAGGGGGCCCTGAACACTGAAGCTTTCTTT
NA	TRBV7-9	NA	TRBJ2-3	CASERGNTDTQYF	TGTGCCAGCGAACGGGGGAACACAGATACGCAGTATTTT
TRBD1	TRBV3-1/TRBV3-2	NA	TRBJ1-6	CASSQGQGNSPLHF	TGTGCCAGCAGCCAAGGACAGGGTAACTCACCCCTCCACTTT
TRBD1	TRBV18	once	TRBJ2-2	CASSPRGQGANTGELFF	TGTGCCAGCTCACCACGGGGACAGGGGGCGAACACCGGGGAGCTGTTTTTT
NA	TRBV12-3/TRBV12-4	NA	TRBJ1-5	CASSFSGNQPQHF	TGTGCCAGCAGTTTTTCGGGGAATCAGCCCCAGCATTTT
TRBD1	TRBV5-6	NA	TRBJ1-2	CASSISGTGRYGYTF	TGTGCCAGCAGCATTTCCGGGACAGGGAGGTATGGCTACACCTTC
NA	TRBV5-1	NA	TRBJ2-7	CASSLAAGFYEQYF	TGCGCCAGCAGCTTGGCGGCAGGGTTTTACGAGCAGTACTTC
TRBD1	TRBV29-1	NA	TRBJ2-7	CSVGTADEQYF	TGCAGCGTGGGGACAGCCGACGAGCAGTACTTC
TRBD1	TRBV7-8	NA	TRBJ2-5	CASSQGGETQYF	TGTGCCAGCAGCCAAGGGGGCGAGACCCAGTACTTC
NA	TRBV6-5	NA	TRBJ1-3	CASSPLSGSGNTIYF	TGTGCCAGCTCCCCCCTTTCAGGGTCCGGAAACACCATATATTTT
TRBD1	TRBV6-5	NA	TRBJ1-1	CASSRGQATEAFF	TGTGCCAGCAGTCGGGGACAGGCCACTGAAGCTTTCTTT
NA	TRBV30	NA	TRBJ1-5	CAWSGAGDLPQHF	TGTGCCTGGAGTGGGGCAGGGGATCTACCCCAGCATTTT
NA	TRBV6-5	NA	TRBJ1-3	CASRRTLSGNTIYF	TGTGCCAGCAGACGGACACTCTCTGGAAACACCATATATTTT
TRBD1	TRBV9	NA	TRBJ1-5	CASSVHPQPKQGEALRSNQPQHF	TGTGCCAGCAGCGTACACCCCCAGCCGAAACAGGGGGAGGCTTTGCGGAGCAATCAGCCCCAGCATTTT
NA	TRBV5-8	NA	TRBJ2-3	CASSFGPDTQYF	TGTGCCAGCAGCTTTGGCCCAGATACGCAGTATTTT
NA	TRBV15	once	TRBJ1-1	CATSRDPQRNTEAFF	TGTGCCACCAGCAGAGATCCGCAGCGGAACACTGAAGCTTTCTTT
TRBD2	TRBV19	NA	TRBJ2-2	CASSIFVGGRAGPGELFF	TGTGCCAGTAGTATCTTTGTCGGCGGGAGGGCCGGCCCCGGGGAGCTGTTTTTT
NA	TRBV14	NA	TRBJ1-6	CASSQSQGVYSYNSPLHF	TGTGCCAGCAGCCAAAGCCAAGGGGTATACTCCTATAATTCACCCCTCCACTTT
NA	TRBV7-2	few	TRBJ1-2	CASSSTYGYTF	TGTGCCAGCAGCAGCACTTATGGCTACACCTTC
NA	TRBV3-1/TRBV3-2	NA	TRBJ1-1	CASSTSGNTEAFF	TGTGCCAGCAGCACCTCCGGGAACACTGAAGCTTTCTTT
NA	TRBV7-2	NA	TRBJ2-5	CASSPWRGTETQYF	TGTGCCAGCAGCCCCTGGCGGGGAACAGAGACCCAGTACTTC
NA	TRBV10-3	NA	TRBJ1-1	CAISGRRNTEAFF	TGTGCCATCAGTGGGAGGAGAAACACTGAAGCTTTCTTT
TRBD1	TRBV7-2	few	TRBJ1-4	CASSLALTGTGTGGLFF	TGTGCCAGCAGCTTAGCGCTAACCGGGACAGGTACCGGTGGGCTGTTTTTT
TRBD1	TRBV5-1	NA	TRBJ1-2	CASIPEDRAGGYTF	TGCGCCAGCATCCCTGAGGACAGGGCCGGAGGCTACACCTTC
TRBD2	TRBV27	NA	TRBJ2-1	CASSPRRALGALAPSYNEQFF	TGTGCCAGCAGTCCGCGTCGGGCACTAGGGGCACTAGCGCCCTCCTACAATGAGCAGTTCTTC
NA	TRBV18	NA	TRBJ2-1	CASSPMSDSHLFF	TGTGCCAGCTCACCCATGTCGGACAGCCATTTGTTCTTC
TRBD2	TRBV5-4	NA	TRBJ2-1	CASSLEGLAKNEQFF	TGTGCCAGCAGCTTGGAAGGACTAGCAAAAAATGAGCAGTTCTTC
TRBD2	TRBV5-6	NA	TRBJ2-7	CASSEGLAGIYEQYF	TGTGCCAGCAGCGAGGGACTAGCGGGGATCTACGAGCAGTACTTC
NA	TRBV7-2	NA	TRBJ1-1	CASSLETRNTEAFF	TGTGCCAGCAGCTTAGAGACAAGAAACACTGAAGCTTTCTTT
NA	TRBV5-1	NA	TRBJ1-4	CASSSGVGEKLFF	TGCGCCAGCTCCTCGGGGGTAGGTGAAAAACTGTTTTTT
NA	TRBV3-1/TRBV3-2	NA	TRBJ2-3	CASSYGITDTQYF	TGTGCCAGCAGCTACGGGATAACAGATACGCAGTATTTT
TRBD1	TRBV30	NA	TRBJ2-1	CAWNHRGAYNEQFF	TGTGCCTGGAACCACAGGGGAGCGTACAATGAGCAGTTCTTC
NA	TRBV12-3/TRBV12-4	NA	TRBJ1-2	CASSPGHGGGYTF	TGTGCCAGCAGTCCGGGACACGGTGGAGGCTACACCTTC
NA	TRBV5-4	NA	TRBJ1-6	CASSLAGGASPLHF	TGTGCCAGCAGCTTGGCGGGGGGCGCTTCACCCCTCCACTTT
TRBD1	TRBV5-6	NA	TRBJ1-1	CASSLWGPGTGGDTEAFF	TGTGCCAGCAGCTTGTGGGGGCCTGGCACAGGGGGGGACACTGAAGCTTTCTTT
TRBD1	TRBV28	NA	TRBJ1-1	CATWTGGTEAFF	TGTGCCACCTGGACAGGGGGGACTGAAGCTTTCTTT